The sequence of this T cell receptor beta chain was determined in a study of human T cells and chemical hapten exposure. This clonotype was picked up a small number of times. The germline V gene has CDR1 SGHTA and CDR2 FQGNSA. The CDR3 sequence is 14 residues long. V was shortened by 5 bases and J by 3 bases, with 14 bases between the two germline ends. From the RACE reads, TCRdb called clonotypes with MiXCR, one entry per CDR3 protein. The repertoire consists of some 38,000 distinct CDR3 sequences, with 6% to 7% occurring once and the leading ten covering 8% to 9.5%. The time point is: patch test 1, 2 weeks after DPC sensitization. The sample's treatment: therapeutic diphenylcyclopropenone sensitization with weekly scalp DPC. Total RNA was isolated from whole blood that had not been fractionated.

Source: whole blood, taken in connection with sensitization to the hapten diphenylcyclopropenone (DPC). The chain recombines TRBV7-2 with TRBJ2-7; D remains unclear. The clonotype originates from a woman in her 30s with alopecia areata. Some clones in this sample may be carry-over from other donors' samples. CDR3: CASSPQTENYEQYF. In nucleotides, the CDR3 is TGTGCCAGCAGCCCCCAGACGGAGAACTACGAGCAGTACTTC.